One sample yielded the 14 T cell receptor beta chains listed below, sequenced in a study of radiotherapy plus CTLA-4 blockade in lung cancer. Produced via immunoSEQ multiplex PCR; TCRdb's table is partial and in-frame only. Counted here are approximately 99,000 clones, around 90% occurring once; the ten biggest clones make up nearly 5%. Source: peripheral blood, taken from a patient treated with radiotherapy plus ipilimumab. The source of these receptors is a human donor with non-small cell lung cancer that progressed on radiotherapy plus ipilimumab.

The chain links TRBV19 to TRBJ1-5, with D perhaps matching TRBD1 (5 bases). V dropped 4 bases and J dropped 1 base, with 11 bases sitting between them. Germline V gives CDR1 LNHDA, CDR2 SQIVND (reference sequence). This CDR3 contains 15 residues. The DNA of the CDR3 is TGTGCCAGTAGTACCACCCGGGACAGCAATCAGCCCCAGCATTTT. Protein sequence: CASSTTRDSNQPQHF.

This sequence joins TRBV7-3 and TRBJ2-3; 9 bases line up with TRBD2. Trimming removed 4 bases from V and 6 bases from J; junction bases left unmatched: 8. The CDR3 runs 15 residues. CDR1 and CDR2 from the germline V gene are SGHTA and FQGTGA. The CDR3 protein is CASSSGGGLADTQYF. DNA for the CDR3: TGTGCCAGCAGCTCGGGGGGCGGACTAGCGGATACGCAGTATTTT.

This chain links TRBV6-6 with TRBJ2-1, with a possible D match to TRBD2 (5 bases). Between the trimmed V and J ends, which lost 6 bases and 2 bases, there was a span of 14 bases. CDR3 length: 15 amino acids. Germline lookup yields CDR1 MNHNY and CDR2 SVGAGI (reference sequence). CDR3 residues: CASRPGLGTYNEQFF. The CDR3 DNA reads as TGTGCCAGCAGGCCAGGACTCGGGACCTACAATGAGCAGTTCTTC.

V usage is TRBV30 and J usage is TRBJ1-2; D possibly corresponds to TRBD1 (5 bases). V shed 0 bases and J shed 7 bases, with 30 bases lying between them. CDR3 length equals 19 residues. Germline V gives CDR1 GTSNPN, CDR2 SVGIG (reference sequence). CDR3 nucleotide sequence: TGTGCCTGGAGTGTAGGCCTCCCCGGGACTTCAAGGGCTGGTACTGGCTACACCTTC. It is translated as CAWSVGLPGTSRAGTGYTF. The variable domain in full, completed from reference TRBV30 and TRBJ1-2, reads SQTIHQWPATLVQPVGSPLSLECTVEGTSNPNLYWYRQAAGRGLQLLFYSVGIGQISSEVPQNLSASRPQDRQFILSSKKLLLSDSGFYLCAWSVGLPGTSRAGTGYTFGSGTRLTVV.

In nucleotides, the CDR3 is TGTGCCAGCAGACGGCAGGGGGAAGAGACCCAGTACTTC. This sequence encodes CASRRQGEETQYF. The chain has TRBV6-1 and TRBJ2-5; 7 nucleotides match TRBD1. The CDR3 sequence is 13 residues long. Germline values: CDR1 MNHNS, CDR2 SASEGT. Unmatched junction bases numbered 4, after V lost 6 bases and J lost 3 bases.

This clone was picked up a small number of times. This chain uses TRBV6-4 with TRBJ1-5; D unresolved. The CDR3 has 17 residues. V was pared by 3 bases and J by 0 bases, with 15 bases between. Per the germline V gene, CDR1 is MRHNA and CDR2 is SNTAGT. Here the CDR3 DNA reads TGTGCCAGCAGTGAGGTCAGACACACGTATAGCAATCAGCCCCAGCATTTT. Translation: CASSEVRHTYSNQPQHF.

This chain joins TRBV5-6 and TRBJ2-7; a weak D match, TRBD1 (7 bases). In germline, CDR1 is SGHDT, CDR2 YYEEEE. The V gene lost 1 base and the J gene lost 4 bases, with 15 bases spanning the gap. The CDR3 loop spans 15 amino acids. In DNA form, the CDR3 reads TGTGCCAGCAGCTTGAGGAGGGCAGGGGGGTACGAGCAGTACTTC. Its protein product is CASSLRRAGGYEQYF.

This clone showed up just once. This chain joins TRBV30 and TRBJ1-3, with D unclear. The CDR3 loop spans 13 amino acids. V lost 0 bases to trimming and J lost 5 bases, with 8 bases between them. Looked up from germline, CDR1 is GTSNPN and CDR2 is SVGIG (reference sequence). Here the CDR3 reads CAWSVSYRNTIYF. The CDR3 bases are TGTGCCTGGAGTGTATCGTACCGAAACACCATATATTTT.

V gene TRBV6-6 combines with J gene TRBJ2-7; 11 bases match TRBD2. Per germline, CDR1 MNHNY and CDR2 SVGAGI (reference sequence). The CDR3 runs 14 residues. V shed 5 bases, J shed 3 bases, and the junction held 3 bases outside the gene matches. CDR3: CASSQLAGDYEQYF. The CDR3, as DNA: TGTGCCAGCAGTCAACTAGCGGGAGACTACGAGCAGTACTTC.

The chain's CDR3 is CASSWVAGVSGANVLTF. Here the CDR3 DNA reads TGTGCCAGCAGCTGGGTAGCGGGAGTCTCTGGGGCCAACGTCCTGACTTTC. The genes are TRBV5-4 and TRBJ2-6; TRBD2 aligns across 9 bases. The CDR3 extends over 17 amino acids. Per the germline V gene, CDR1 is SGHNT and CDR2 is YYREEE (reference sequence). V lost 3 bases, J lost 0 bases, and 4 bases stayed unmatched.

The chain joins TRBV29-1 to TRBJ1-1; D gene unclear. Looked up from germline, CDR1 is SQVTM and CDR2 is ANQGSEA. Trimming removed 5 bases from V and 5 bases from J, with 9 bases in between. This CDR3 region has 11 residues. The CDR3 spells CSVYGVTEAFF. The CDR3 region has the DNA TGCAGCGTTTATGGGGTGACTGAAGCTTTCTTT.

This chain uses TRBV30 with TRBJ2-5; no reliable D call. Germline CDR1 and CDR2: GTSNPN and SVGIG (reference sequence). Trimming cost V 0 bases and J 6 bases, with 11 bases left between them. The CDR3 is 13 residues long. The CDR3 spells CAWSVSVGKTQYF. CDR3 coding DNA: TGTGCCTGGAGTGTATCAGTGGGGAAGACCCAGTACTTC.

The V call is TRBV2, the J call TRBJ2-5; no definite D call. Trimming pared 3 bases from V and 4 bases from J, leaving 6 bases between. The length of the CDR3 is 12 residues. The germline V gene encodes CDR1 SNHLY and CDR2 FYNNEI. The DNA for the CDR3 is TGTGCCAGCAGTGATAGGGTAGAGACCCAGTACTTC. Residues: CASSDRVETQYF.

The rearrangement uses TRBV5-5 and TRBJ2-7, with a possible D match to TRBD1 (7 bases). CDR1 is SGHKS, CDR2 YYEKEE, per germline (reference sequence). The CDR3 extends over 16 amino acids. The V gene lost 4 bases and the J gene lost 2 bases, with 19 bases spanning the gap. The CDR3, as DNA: TGTGCCAGCAGCCCCGGAGGAGGGGGCGCCCCCTACGAGCAGTACTTC. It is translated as CASSPGGGGAPYEQYF.